One sample yielded the 13 T cell receptor beta chains listed below, sequenced in a study of radiotherapy plus CTLA-4 blockade in lung cancer. Method: immunoSEQ multiplex PCR; TCRdb's copy keeps in-frame clones and lacks some. The table records around 95,000 clones, about four fifths of them present only once. Source: peripheral blood, taken from a patient treated with radiotherapy plus ipilimumab. The origin of the receptors is a human donor with non-small cell lung cancer who had stable disease on radiotherapy plus ipilimumab.

This chain links TRBV11-3 with TRBJ2-1; TRBD2 aligns across 11 bases. Germline V gives CDR1 SGHNT, CDR2 YENEEA. The V gene end was trimmed by 4 bases and the J gene end by 4 bases; junction bases not matched to a gene: 3. CDR3 length equals 15 residues. This CDR3 reads CASSSGTSGYNEQFF. The CDR3 DNA is TGTGCCAGCAGCTCCGGGACTAGCGGATACAATGAGCAGTTCTTC.

The V gene is TRBV5-1, the J gene TRBJ2-1; 7 bases fit TRBD2. Losses at the gene ends were 4 bases for V and 4 bases for J; bases not matched to a gene: 8. Germline CDR1 and CDR2: SGHRS and YFSETQ. This CDR3 has 15 amino acids. CDR3 sequence reads: CASSPGLFSYNEQFF. The CDR3 DNA is TGCGCCAGCAGCCCGGGACTATTCTCTTACAATGAGCAGTTCTTC.

The chain is built from TRBV29-1 and TRBJ2-1, with TRBD2 matching 8 bases. V lost 3 bases, J lost 3 bases, and 13 bases stayed unmatched. This CDR3 is built from 17 residues. Germline-derived CDR1 and CDR2 are SQVTM and ANQGSEA. The CDR3 region has the DNA TGCAGCGTTGATCCCTTTGGACTAGCAGTTAACTACAATGAGCAGTTCTTC. Encoded protein: CSVDPFGLAVNYNEQFF.

The chain couples TRBV15 to TRBJ2-7, with D possibly called TRBD1 or TRBD2 (5 bases each). Trimming cost V 2 bases and J 5 bases, with 16 bases left between them. The germline gives CDR1 LNHNV, CDR2 YYDKDF (reference sequence). This CDR3 has 15 amino acids. The CDR3 region has the DNA TGTGCCACCAGCAGATTCGGAGACAGAGGGCACGAGCAGTACTTC. This gives the protein CATSRFGDRGHEQYF.

This chain links TRBV5-3 with TRBJ2-7; 9 bases are shared with TRBD2. TRBV5-3 carries the ORF label, with uncertain function. The CDR3 runs to 15 residues. After removal of 4 bases from V and 6 bases from J, the junction contained 11 bases not matched to a gene. CDR3 nucleotides: TGTGCCAGAAGCCCCTCTTCTAGCGGGGTCCTCGAGCAGTACTTC. It is translated as CARSPSSSGVLEQYF.

The chain uses TRBV5-6 and TRBJ2-7; D remains unclear. This CDR3 has 14 residues. The ends were cut back, 7 bases at V and 3 bases at J, with 17 bases in the middle. Germline CDR1 reads SGHDT; CDR2 reads YYEEEE. The CDR3 loop reads CASLRVKQVYEQYF. The CDR3 DNA reads as TGTGCCAGCCTACGGGTCAAGCAAGTCTACGAGCAGTACTTC. The whole variable domain, remainder taken from reference TRBV5-6 and TRBJ2-7, is DAGVTQSPTHLIKTRGQQVTLRCSPKSGHDTVSWYQQALGQGPQFIFQYYEEEERQRGNFPDRFSGHQFPNYSSELNVNALLLGDSALYLCASLRVKQVYEQYFGPGTRLTVT.

The chain couples TRBV6-1 to TRBJ1-2, with no clear D. Trimming removed 0 bases from V and 0 bases from J, with 8 bases in between. The germline gives CDR1 MNHNS, CDR2 SASEGT. The CDR3 runs to 15 residues. The chain's CDR3 is CASSEAESANYGYTF. CDR3 in DNA: TGTGCCAGCAGTGAAGCGGAATCAGCTAACTATGGCTACACCTTC.

The chain carries TRBV30 and TRBJ1-2; tentative D call: TRBD1 (5 bases). Trimming stripped 1 base from V and 3 bases from J, with 9 bases between. The length of the CDR3 is 13 residues. Germline-derived CDR1 and CDR2 are GTSNPN and SVGIG (reference sequence). The CDR3 loop is CAWSGPGYYGYTF. The CDR3, as DNA: TGTGCCTGGAGTGGTCCAGGGTACTATGGCTACACCTTC. The variable domain in full, completed from reference TRBV30 and TRBJ1-2, reads SQTIHQWPATLVQPVGSPLSLECTVEGTSNPNLYWYRQAAGRGLQLLFYSVGIGQISSEVPQNLSASRPQDRQFILSSKKLLLSDSGFYLCAWSGPGYYGYTFGSGTRLTVV.

The genes are TRBV10-3 and TRBJ2-7, with TRBD2 matching over 7 bases. J lost 2 bases, V lost 6 bases, and 7 bases had no gene match. The CDR3 totals 14 residues. The germline V gene has CDR1 ENHRY and CDR2 SYGVKD. CDR3 in amino acids: CAIRRTRGPYEQYF. In nucleotides, the CDR3 is TGTGCCATCAGACGGACTAGAGGGCCCTACGAGCAGTACTTC.

The chain is built from TRBV5-1 and TRBJ1-2; possible D gene TRBD1, 6 bases. The CDR3 sequence is 14 residues long. The ends were cut back, 6 bases at V and 6 bases at J, with 18 bases in the middle. CDR1 and CDR2 from the germline V gene are SGHRS and YFSETQ. CDR3 amino acids: CASNPGDVRDGYTF. For the CDR3, the DNA is TGCGCCAGCAACCCAGGGGATGTGAGAGATGGCTACACCTTC.

In the case of this clone: Its ends do not fully match the called genes, so a read error is possible. Other DNA sequences from this sample encode an identical CDR3 as well. The J gene is TRBJ2-5, the V gene TRBV7-3; 7 positions match TRBD2. CDR1 and CDR2 (germline): SGHTA, FQGTGA. This CDR3 has 13 residues. CDR3 sequence: CASSRDYSETQYF. CDR3 DNA: TGTGCCAGCAGCCGGGACTACTCGGAGACTCAGTACTTC.

The chain recombines TRBV11-2 with TRBJ1-6, with D perhaps TRBD1 (5 bases). This CDR3 contains 19 residues. The germline V gene has CDR1 SGHAT and CDR2 FQNNGV. V lost 5 bases and J 7 bases, leaving 27 bases between the germline ends. CDR3 bases: TGTGCCAGCAGCCCATTTCCGAAGGGGACGCAGGGAGGAAATTCACCCCTCCACTTT. Translation gives CASSPFPKGTQGGNSPLHF.

The chain carries TRBV7-6 and TRBJ1-5, with D unresolved. This CDR3 is 13 amino acids long. From germline, CDR1 is SGHVS and CDR2 FNYEAQ. The V end was cut by 5 bases, the J end by 1 base, with 6 bases between. The CDR3, as DNA: TGTGCCAGCAGCCAGCAGAGCAATCAGCCCCAGCATTTT. Translation: CASSQQSNQPQHF.